The rows below give T cell receptor beta chains drawn from one sample of a study of beta chain features in type 1 diabetes. TCRdb's copy holds only in-frame clones and misses some; the assay was immunoSEQ multiplex PCR. The sample shows about 150,000 clones, around 8.5% of them seen only once. The sequenced material came from central memory CD4+ T cells from blood. These receptors all stem from a man between 18 and 29 years old in good health. CDR3s include the opening cysteine and the closing phenylalanine or tryptophan. D genes are given only for firm matches. Rows may omit the clone size; those that give it use once, few, many or a size class.

CDR3nt	CDR3aa	j_gene	abundance	d_gene	v_gene
TGTGCCAGCAGTTATAGCGTGATGAACACTGAAGCTTTCTTT	CASSYSVMNTEAFF	TRBJ1-1	.	.	TRBV6-5
TGTGCCTGGAGGAGGGGGGGAACTAGCTTCACCGGGGAGCTGTTTTTT	CAWRRGGTSFTGELFF	TRBJ2-2	.	.	TRBV30
TGTGCCAGCAGCCAGGCCCTTGGTTACGAGCAGTACTTC	CASSQALGYEQYF	TRBJ2-7	few	.	TRBV7-8
TGTGCCAGCAGCAAAGGATTTTTAGGACAGGCCTTTGGTCATCAGCCCCAGCATTTT	CASSKGFLGQAFGHQPQHF	TRBJ1-5	few	.	TRBV21-1
TGTGCCAGCAGCCCCCGCCTAGCGGGGAAGGCAGATACGCAGTATTTT	CASSPRLAGKADTQYF	TRBJ2-3	.	.	TRBV21-1
TGTGCCAGCTCCATTTTCCCCGGGGAGCTGTTTTTT	CASSIFPGELFF	TRBJ2-2	.	.	TRBV18
TGCAGCGTTGGAAACAGGGGAGAGACCCAGTACTTC	CSVGNRGETQYF	TRBJ2-5	.	TRBD1	TRBV29-1
TGTGCCTGGTCGCCAGCAGCGTACCAAGAGACCCAGTACTTC	CAWSPAAYQETQYF	TRBJ2-5	.	.	TRBV30
TGTGCCAGCAGCTTAGTGGGGGGAAGGAGCACTGAAGCTTTCTTT	CASSLVGGRSTEAFF	TRBJ1-1	many	.	TRBV7-2
TGTGCCTGGAGACCCAGGGGTGCCCTCGGTGAAGCTTTCTTT	CAWRPRGALGEAFF	TRBJ1-1	.	.	TRBV30
TGTGCCAGCAGCGCGGGACAGGGGCTAGATACGCAGTATTTT	CASSAGQGLDTQYF	TRBJ2-3	few	TRBD1	TRBV5-6
TGTGCCAGCTCACCGGGCTTGGGACTAGGGGACAATGAGCAGTTCTTC	CASSPGLGLGDNEQFF	TRBJ2-1	.	TRBD2	TRBV18
TGTGCCAGCCGGGGGAAATCCTACGAGCAGTACTTC	CASRGKSYEQYF	TRBJ2-7	few	.	TRBV6-5
TGTGCCAGCAGCTTAGGGACTAGCGGGAACGAGCAGTACTTC	CASSLGTSGNEQYF	TRBJ2-7	few	TRBD2	TRBV7-3
TGTGCCAGCAGTTTTGATGCGGGGGGGAGCGAGACCCAGTACTTC	CASSFDAGGSETQYF	TRBJ2-5	.	TRBD2	TRBV7-2
TGTGCCAGCAGCTGGGACAGCTCTTATCAGCCCCAGCATTTT	CASSWDSSYQPQHF	TRBJ1-5	few	TRBD1	TRBV7-2
TGCGCCAGCAGCCCCGGGGATGCAACTAATGAAAAACTGTTTTTT	CASSPGDATNEKLFF	TRBJ1-4	.	.	TRBV5-1
TGTGCCAGCAGCCAACCTCCGGGACAGGGGGGTGGAGGCCAAGAGACCCAGTACTTC	CASSQPPGQGGGGQETQYF	TRBJ2-5	few	TRBD1	TRBV5-4
TGTGCCAGCAGTTTACGCGGGGGCGCGGAAGCTTTCTTT	CASSLRGGAEAFF	TRBJ1-1	few	.	TRBV27
TGTGCCAGCAGTTTAGGCCAGGGGGCCGGGGAGACCCAGTACTTC	CASSLGQGAGETQYF	TRBJ2-5	.	TRBD1	TRBV28
TGTGCCAGCAGCTTAGGGACTAGCGGGATAATTGAGCAGTTCTTC	CASSLGTSGIIEQFF	TRBJ2-1	few	TRBD2	TRBV11-3
TGTGCCAGCAGCCTAAAGACGACTAGCGGGGGAACAGATACGCAGTATTTT	CASSLKTTSGGTDTQYF	TRBJ2-3	few	TRBD2	TRBV7-6
TGTGCCAGCAGTTACCGTGAGGGGGAGAAGGCTTTCTTT	CASSYREGEKAFF	TRBJ1-1	few	.	TRBV6-6
TGTGCCAGCAGCCCGAGGACTAGCGGGACCACAGATACGCAGTATTTT	CASSPRTSGTTDTQYF	TRBJ2-3	few	TRBD2	TRBV4-2
TGTGCCATCAGTGAGTACGACAGGGATGGCTATGGCTACACCTTC	CAISEYDRDGYGYTF	TRBJ1-2	.	TRBD1	TRBV10-3
TGTGCCAGCAGTTTCGGACAGGGGAGTTTTTCACCCCTCCACTTT	CASSFGQGSFSPLHF	TRBJ1-6	.	TRBD1	TRBV7-6
TGTGCCAGCAGCTTGGGGGCCCACTACGAGCAGTACTTC	CASSLGAHYEQYF	TRBJ2-7	.	.	TRBV5-6
TGTGCCAGCAGTCTGGGACAGGGACGGGAAGCTTTCTTT	CASSLGQGREAFF	TRBJ1-1	.	TRBD1	TRBV6-5
TGTGCCTGGAGTCCGACAGGACGCAATTCACCCCTCCACTTT	CAWSPTGRNSPLHF	TRBJ1-6	many	.	TRBV30
TGCGCCAGCAGCTTTGGACAGGGGGGAACGGAGCCCCAGCATTTT	CASSFGQGGTEPQHF	TRBJ1-5	.	TRBD1	TRBV5-1
TGCAGCGTCGGGGATACCGGGGGCTCCTACGAGCAGTACTTC	CSVGDTGGSYEQYF	TRBJ2-7	.	.	TRBV29-1
TGTGCCAGTAGTACGGACAGGAGGTCTATAGAGACCCAGTACTTC	CASSTDRRSIETQYF	TRBJ2-5	.	TRBD1	TRBV19
TGTGCCTGGAGTGTAGGAGGGTATAACGGACCCCAGCATTTT	CAWSVGGYNGPQHF	TRBJ1-5	.	.	TRBV30
TGTGCCAGCCGCGGGAGGACTAGCAATCAGCCCCAGCATTTT	CASRGRTSNQPQHF	TRBJ1-5	.	.	TRBV28
TGTGCCAGCAGCTTATCTAGCGGGGATGATGAGCAGTTCTTC	CASSLSSGDDEQFF	TRBJ2-1	.	TRBD2	TRBV11-1
TGTGCCAGCAGGAGGTACAGCGGCGAGCAGTACTTC	CASRRYSGEQYF	TRBJ2-7	few	.	TRBV6-6
TGTGCCAGCAGCTTGGCGGGGACAGCCACCGGGGAGCTGTTTTTT	CASSLAGTATGELFF	TRBJ2-2	few	TRBD1	TRBV5-5
TGTGCCACCTCCCAGCGGGAGAGGAATGAGCAGTTCTTC	CATSQRERNEQFF	TRBJ2-1	.	TRBD2	TRBV6-6
TGTGCCAGCTCACCAGGACAGGGGTACAATCAGCCCCAGCATTTT	CASSPGQGYNQPQHF	TRBJ1-5	few	TRBD1	TRBV18
TGTGCCAGCAGCCGCGGGTTCCAGCCCCAGCATTTT	CASSRGFQPQHF	TRBJ1-5	.	.	TRBV14
TGTGCCAGCAGTCCGGGACAGGGGCGTGCCCGCACAGATACGCAGTATTTT	CASSPGQGRARTDTQYF	TRBJ2-3	few	TRBD1	TRBV28
TGTGCCAGCAGCTTGCGTACAGCCCGGTCGCAAGAGACCCAGTACTTC	CASSLRTARSQETQYF	TRBJ2-5	few	.	TRBV5-4
TGTGCCAGCGAAAACAGGGGGCGAGGCGACACTGAAGCTTTCTTT	CASENRGRGDTEAFF	TRBJ1-1	.	TRBD1	TRBV6-1